The clone carrying this TCR beta chain was counted at least ten times. Its antigen is not known. A single record per CDR3 protein comes from TCRdb applying MiXCR to the 5' RACE reads. The table includes around 510,000 distinct CDR3 sequences, 14% detected once. The data derive from a study of identical twins. General study points: Models predicted less out-of-frame TCR alpha sharing in monozygotic twins than was found. Carriage of fewer insertions was seen in abundant cord blood beta clonotypes, whereas memory repertoires showed none.

Germline-derived CDR1 and CDR2 are MNHNS and SASEGT. The CDR3 runs to 15 residues. Trimming removed 5 bases at V and 0 bases at J, with 11 bases between. This sample was shared with a second study, whose subject was yellow fever vaccine responses in identical twins.

What was sequenced was CD4+ T cells sorted from blood. The J gene is TRBJ2-1, the V gene TRBV6-1; D is perhaps TRBD2 (6 bases). The source is a young woman in good health. CDR3: CASSPTRSSYNEQFF. CDR3 nucleotides: TGTGCCAGCAGTCCGACTAGGAGCTCCTACAATGAGCAGTTCTTC.